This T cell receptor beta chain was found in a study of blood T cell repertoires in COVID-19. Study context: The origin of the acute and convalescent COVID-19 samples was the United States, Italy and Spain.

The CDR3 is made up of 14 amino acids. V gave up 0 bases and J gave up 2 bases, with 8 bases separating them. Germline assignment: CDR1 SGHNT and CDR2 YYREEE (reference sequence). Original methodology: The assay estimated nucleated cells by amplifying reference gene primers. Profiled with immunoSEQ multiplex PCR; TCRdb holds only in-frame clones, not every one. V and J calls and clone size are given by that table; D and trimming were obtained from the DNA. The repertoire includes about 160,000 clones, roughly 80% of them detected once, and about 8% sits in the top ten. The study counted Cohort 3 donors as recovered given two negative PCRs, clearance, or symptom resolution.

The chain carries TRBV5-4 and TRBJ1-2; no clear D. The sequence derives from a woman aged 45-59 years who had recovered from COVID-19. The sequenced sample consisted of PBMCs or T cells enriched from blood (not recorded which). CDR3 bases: TGTGCCAGCAGCTTGGGGCAGATGAACTATGGCTACACCTTC. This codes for CASSLGQMNYGYTF. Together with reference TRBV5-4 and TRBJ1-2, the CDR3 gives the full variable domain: ETGVTQSPTHLIKTRGQQVTLRCSSQSGHNTVSWYQQALGQGPQFIFQYYREEENGRGNFPPRFSGLQFPNYSSELNVNALELDDSALYLCASSLGQMNYGYTFGSGTRLTVV.